This T cell receptor beta chain appears in the sequencing data of a study of blood T cell repertoires in COVID-19. Participants were aged about 18 to 89 years from roughly 25 US areas. Profiled with immunoSEQ multiplex PCR; TCRdb holds only in-frame clones, not every one. The sample holds about 180,000 clones; more than 75% are singletons and the top ten take over 7.5%. This receptor was taken from a woman aged 30 to 39 who had recovered from COVID-19. Sequenced material: PBMCs or T cells enriched from blood (not recorded which).

CDR3 region: CAWSLMADTQYF. The DNA for the CDR3 is TGTGCCTGGAGTCTAATGGCAGATACGCAGTATTTT. The rearrangement joins TRBV30 to TRBJ2-3; D is undetermined. V was cut by 2 bases and J by 4 bases, with 7 bases left in between. The CDR3 is 12 residues long. Germline-derived CDR1 and CDR2 are GTSNPN and SVGIG (reference sequence).